This T cell receptor beta chain was recovered during a study of CD8+CD57+ T cells in acquired aplastic anemia. Study outcomes and limitations: There were 25 to 35 CD8+ CDR3 sequences that occurred in both patients and controls.

Patients selected for sequencing had displayed CD8+CD57+ cell expansion by flow cytometry. Patients, without exception, had severe acquired aplastic anemia. This clonotype was counted ten times or more. The antigen is not known. Using genomic DNA as the template, TCR beta VDJ and CDR3 profiling was carried out. TCRdb recomputed calls from the reads with MiXCR, one row per CDR3 protein. The table records approximately 220,000 distinct CDR3 sequences, almost 50% of them present only once. Germline trimming cut 2 bases from V and 1 base from J; bases unmatched to any gene: 9. The length of the CDR3 is 16 residues. CDR1 and CDR2 (germline): SGHRS, YFSETQ.

The sample comprised sorted CD4+, CD8+, or CD8+CD57+ T cells (not recorded which) from PBMCs. The TCR sequence derives from a human donor with aplastic anemia. The rearrangement links TRBV5-1 to TRBJ2-7, with TRBD1 matching over 7 bases. CDR3 amino acids: CASSLRVGQSSYEQYF. The CDR3 DNA is TGCGCCAGCAGCTTAAGGGTGGGACAGTCATCCTACGAGCAGTACTTC.